The 28 T cell receptor beta chains in this list originate from one sample, sequenced in a study of cytomegalovirus exposure and HLA in healthy donors (TCRdb year 2017). Receptors were amplified or captured by the immunoSEQ multiplex PCR assay. For the multiplex PCR, a mixture combining 60 forward primers for TCR Vbeta segments and 13 reverse primers for TCR Jbeta segments was used. TCRdb provides this immuneACCESS table in a form limited to in-frame rearrangements. Some clones are lacking; in checked studies, under half of them reflect an unresolved V gene, and why the rest are absent is not known. Within this sample are 150,000 to 200,000 clones, with under 80% of them counted one time only. The ten largest clones add up to around 1.5% of the sample. The material sequenced was PBMCs. These receptors originate from a woman under 40 in good health and CMV-seronegative.

This chain links TRBV5-1 with TRBJ1-1; 10 positions match TRBD1. The CDR3 totals 15 residues. The ends lost 0 bases at V and 11 bases at J; junction bases unmatched: 10. Germline CDR1 SGHRS, CDR2 YFSETQ. CDR3 loop: CASSLAGTGVHRAFF. DNA of the CDR3: TGCGCCAGCAGCTTGGCAGGGACAGGGGTTCATAGGGCTTTCTTT.

This rearrangement joins TRBV5-6 to TRBJ1-6; D perhaps matches TRBD1 (5 bases). Trimming took off 0 bases at V and 4 bases at J, with 11 bases between the two ends. CDR1 and CDR2 (germline): SGHDT, YYEEEE. This CDR3 region has 16 residues. The CDR3 DNA reads TGTGCCAGCAGCTTGGCCAGGGAGGGGTATAATTCACCCCTCCACTTT. Protein sequence: CASSLAREGYNSPLHF.

This CDR3 is CASNRVPGNYGYTF. The CDR3 DNA reads as TGTGCCAGCAACCGGGTCCCCGGGAACTATGGCTACACCTTC. This sequence joins TRBV5-4 and TRBJ1-2; D remains ambiguous. The CDR3 length is 14 residues. Germline CDR1 reads SGHNT; CDR2 reads YYREEE (reference sequence). Trimming stripped 6 bases from V and 2 bases from J, with 14 bases between.

This chain uses TRBV5-1 with TRBJ2-5, with D unresolved. The V and J ends lost 1 base and 11 bases respectively, with 18 bases between them. This CDR3 spans 14 amino acids. Germline V gene sequence: CDR1 SGHRS, CDR2 YFSETQ. The CDR3, as DNA: TGCGCCAGCAGCTTGAGCCCTCCCCAGTTGGAGCAGTACTTC. Protein: CASSLSPPQLEQYF.

The V call is TRBV18, the J call TRBJ2-3, with 13 bases lining up with TRBD2. The V gene end was trimmed by 6 bases and the J gene end by 3 bases; junction bases not matched to a gene: 3. From germline, CDR1 is KGHSH and CDR2 LQKENI. CDR3 length: 15 amino acids. This CDR3 is CASSLTSGGTDTQYF. DNA for the CDR3: TGTGCCAGCTCCCTGACTAGCGGGGGGACAGATACGCAGTATTTT. The full variable domain, in which reference TRBV18 and TRBJ2-3 provide the parts outside the CDR3, is NAGVMQNPRHLVRRRGQEARLRCSPMKGHSHVYWYRQLPEEGLKFMVYLQKENIIDESGMPKERFSAEFPKEGPSILRIQQVVRGDSAAYFCASSLTSGGTDTQYFGPGTRLTVL.

The genes are TRBV5-5 and TRBJ2-5; maybe TRBD1 (6 bases). CDR3 length: 14 amino acids. Germline CDR1 is SGHKS and CDR2 is YYEKEE (reference sequence). V was trimmed by 3 bases and J by 7 bases, leaving 16 bases between them. CDR3 loop: CASSSPIQGTTQYF. CDR3 bases: TGTGCCAGCAGCTCACCTATACAGGGTACGACCCAGTACTTC.

The rearrangement uses TRBV15 and TRBJ1-4; a weak D match, TRBD1 (5 bases). V was trimmed by 0 bases and J by 7 bases, leaving 12 bases between them. This CDR3 has 15 amino acids. CDR1 LNHNV and CDR2 YYDKDF come from the germline V gene (reference sequence). CDR3 bases: TGTGCCACCAGCAGAGATTCGGGGGTTGTTGAAAAACTGTTTTTT. It specifies CATSRDSGVVEKLFF.

The chain recombines TRBV19 with TRBJ1-4, with 7 positions matching TRBD1. Germline CDR1 and CDR2: LNHDA and SQIVND (reference sequence). The V segment lost 5 bases and the J segment 8 bases; nucleotides outside the gene matches: 11. The CDR3 runs 15 residues. In DNA form, the CDR3 reads TGTGCCAGTAGTCCAGGGACAGCAGCAAGGGAAAAACTGTTTTTT. It is translated as CASSPGTAAREKLFF.

The chain is built from TRBV30 and TRBJ2-5; the D is unclear. V was cut by 0 bases and J by 0 bases, with 11 bases left in between. The germline gives CDR1 GTSNPN, CDR2 SVGIG (reference sequence). This CDR3 region has 15 residues. CDR3 DNA sequence: TGTGCCTGGAGTGTACGATCAGTGTACCAAGAGACCCAGTACTTC. Amino acids: CAWSVRSVYQETQYF.

The count of this clone is one. This chain uses TRBV6-5 with TRBJ1-1; TRBD1 matches 7 bases. Germline V gene data show CDR1 as MNHEY and CDR2 as SVGAGI. The CDR3 loop spans 13 amino acids. V was clipped by 6 bases and J by 5 bases; unmatched bases: 6. For the CDR3, the DNA is TGTGCCAGCAGCCAAGACAGGGCTACTGAAGCTTTCTTT. Encoded protein: CASSQDRATEAFF.

This clone was picked up a small number of times. The chain has TRBV19 and TRBJ2-5; the D gene is possibly TRBD2 (5 bases). Trimming cost V 5 bases and J 5 bases, with 15 bases left between them. Germline CDR1 LNHDA, CDR2 SQIVND (reference sequence). This CDR3 has 14 amino acids. The CDR3 spells CASSDQVERETQYF. The CDR3 region has the DNA TGTGCCAGTAGTGATCAAGTTGAGCGGGAGACCCAGTACTTC.

V usage is TRBV14 and J usage is TRBJ1-2; no clear D. Per the germline V gene, CDR1 is SGHDN and CDR2 is FVKESK. V gave up 1 base and J gave up 8 bases, with 14 bases separating them. This CDR3 is 14 amino acids long. CDR3 nucleotide sequence: TGTGCCAGCAGCCAAGGGAGAGGTATACGGGGCTACACCTTC. This gives the protein CASSQGRGIRGYTF.

The CDR3 protein is CATSRDIGNRGETQYF. The CDR3 DNA follows: TGTGCCACCAGCAGAGATATTGGGAACAGGGGGGAGACCCAGTACTTC. This chain connects TRBV15 to TRBJ2-5; 8 bases map to TRBD1. With V trimmed by 0 bases and J by 5 bases, 8 bases remained unmatched. The CDR3 extends over 16 amino acids. Germline assignment: CDR1 LNHNV and CDR2 YYDKDF (reference sequence).

The genes are TRBV19 and TRBJ1-2; 10 bases map to TRBD1. V dropped 5 bases and J dropped 5; count of bases not matched to a gene: 5. Looked up from germline, CDR1 is LNHDA and CDR2 is SQIVND (reference sequence). The CDR3 sequence is 14 residues long. CDR3 bases: TGTGCCAGTAGTCTCGGGACAGGGGTTTATGGCTACACCTTC. Translation: CASSLGTGVYGYTF.

The chain carries TRBV5-1 and TRBJ2-2; a possible D gene is TRBD2 (5 bases). Trimming took off 2 bases at V and 6 bases at J, with 8 bases between the two ends. Looked up from germline, CDR1 is SGHRS and CDR2 is YFSETQ. This CDR3 is 13 amino acids long. The CDR3 region has the DNA TGCGCCAGCAGCTTTGAGGGCCCCGGGGAGCTGTTTTTT. This encodes CASSFEGPGELFF.

In its sample, this clone was seen once. The J gene is TRBJ2-7, the V gene TRBV28; 9 nucleotides align to TRBD1. The CDR3 extends over 15 amino acids. Trimming removed 6 bases from V and 9 bases from J; junction bases left unmatched: 15. Per germline, CDR1 MDHEN and CDR2 SYDVKM. The CDR3 sequence is CASREYGQGRLGQYF. In DNA form, the CDR3 reads TGTGCCAGCAGGGAGTACGGACAGGGGAGGCTCGGGCAGTACTTC.

The gene calls are TRBV5-4 and TRBJ1-2, with 9 bases fitting TRBD1. The CDR3 has 14 residues. Germline loops: CDR1 SGHNT, CDR2 YYREEE (reference sequence). The trim removed 4 bases at V and 5 bases at J, leaving 6 bases unmatched. CDR3: CASSRGQGLYGYTF. DNA of the CDR3: TGTGCCAGCAGCAGGGGACAGGGCCTATATGGCTACACCTTC.

V is TRBV15 and J is TRBJ1-4, with 8 bases matching TRBD1. The CDR3 extends over 15 amino acids. J was trimmed by 6 bases and V by 0 bases; bases with no gene match: 3. Germline V gene lookup returns CDR1 LNHNV and CDR2 YYDKDF (reference sequence). This CDR3 is CATSREGQVDEKLFF. The CDR3, as DNA: TGTGCCACCAGCAGAGAGGGACAGGTAGATGAAAAACTGTTTTTT.

This clone was detected a few times. The chain has TRBV7-6 and TRBJ1-6; 9 positions agree with TRBD1. Looked up from germline, CDR1 is SGHVS and CDR2 is FNYEAQ. This CDR3 contains 15 residues. Germline trimming cut 5 bases from V and 12 bases from J; bases unmatched to any gene: 11. CDR3 amino acids: CASSPGTGPGGPLHF. CDR3 DNA: TGTGCCAGCAGCCCCGGGACAGGGCCTGGCGGACCCCTCCACTTT. Full variable domain (outside the CDR3, taken from reference TRBV7-6 and TRBJ1-6): GAGVSQSPRYKVTKRGQDVALRCDPISGHVSLYWYRQALGQGPEFLTYFNYEAQQDKSGLPNDRFSAERPEGSISTLTIQRTEQRDSAMYRCASSPGTGPGGPLHFGNGTRLTVT.

This clone was picked up a small number of times. This chain's CDR3 is CASSSNRDSYEQYF. The CDR3, as DNA: TGTGCCAGCAGCTCCAACAGGGATTCCTACGAGCAGTACTTC. J is TRBJ2-7 and V is TRBV7-3; D is possibly TRBD1 (6 bases). The CDR3 contains 14 residues. Looked up from germline, CDR1 is SGHTA and CDR2 is FQGTGA. With 4 bases removed from V and 1 base from J, the gap between germline ends came to 11 bases.

This clone was picked up one time. V gene TRBV19 combines with J gene TRBJ1-2, with TRBD1 as a possible D gene (5 bases). The V end lost 1 base, the J end lost 3 bases, and 12 bases lay between the germline ends. CDR1 and CDR2 (germline): LNHDA, SQIVND (reference sequence). The CDR3 length is 15 residues. The CDR3 loop is CASSIGTQDYYGYTF. The CDR3 DNA reads TGTGCCAGTAGTATAGGGACACAAGATTACTATGGCTACACCTTC.

The chain carries TRBV21-1 and TRBJ1-5. TRBV21-1 is termed a pseudogene. The CDR3 has 16 amino acids. In DNA form, the CDR3 reads TGTGCCAGCAGCAAAGAAGGACGGGAGAGCAATCAGCCCCAGCATTTT. Amino acids: CASSKEGRESNQPQHF.

This chain joins TRBV2 and TRBJ1-1; D ambiguous. Germline CDR1 reads SNHLY; CDR2 reads FYNNEI. This CDR3 is built from 14 residues. V was cut by 7 bases and J by 2 bases, with 14 bases left in between. The DNA for the CDR3 is TGTGCCAGCACCCGGCAGGTACTCAACACTGAAGCTTTCTTT. Its translation: CASTRQVLNTEAFF.

The rearrangement links TRBV5-6 to TRBJ1-1; possibly TRBD1 for D (5 bases). The CDR3 has 14 residues. Germline CDR1 reads SGHDT; CDR2 reads YYEEEE. The CDR3 coding sequence is TGTGCTTCAAGGATTACCGGGGGGAACACTGAAGCTTTCTTT. It encodes CASRITGGNTEAFF.

The gene calls are TRBV4-1 and TRBJ1-1; 7 bases fit TRBD1. Germline values: CDR1 MGHRA, CDR2 YSYEKL. There are 16 residues in the CDR3. The J segment lost 0 bases and the V segment lost 1 base, leaving 5 bases of the junction unmatched. CDR3 nucleotide sequence: TGCGCCAGCAGCCAAGGAGGGACAGTCATGAACACTGAAGCTTTCTTT. Its translation: CASSQGGTVMNTEAFF.

This chain connects TRBV15 to TRBJ2-1, with 8 bases that match TRBD1. Germline V gives CDR1 LNHNV, CDR2 YYDKDF (reference sequence). CDR3 size: 16 residues. Trimming cost V 2 bases and J 5 bases; bases outside gene matches: 8. The CDR3 DNA follows: TGTGCCACCAGCAGACCTGGACAGGGCAAGGACAATGAGCAGTTCTTC. This translates into CATSRPGQGKDNEQFF.

V gene TRBV2 combines with J gene TRBJ1-1, with 9 bases identical to TRBD1. V dropped 7 bases and J dropped 4; count of bases not matched to a gene: 10. The V gene's germline CDR1 is SNHLY and CDR2 FYNNEI. The CDR3 length is 15 residues. CDR3 DNA: TGTGCCAGCACTGGGACAGGGAAAGGAGCCACTGAAGCTTTCTTT. As protein: CASTGTGKGATEAFF.

V is TRBV2 and J is TRBJ1-6; 8 bases map to TRBD1. V dropped 10 bases and J dropped 0; count of bases not matched to a gene: 5. Germline assignment: CDR1 SNHLY and CDR2 FYNNEI. CDR3 length: 15 amino acids. The CDR3 DNA is TGTGCCACAGGACAGGGAAGCTCCTATAATTCACCCCTCCACTTT. Translated, it gives CATGQGSSYNSPLHF.